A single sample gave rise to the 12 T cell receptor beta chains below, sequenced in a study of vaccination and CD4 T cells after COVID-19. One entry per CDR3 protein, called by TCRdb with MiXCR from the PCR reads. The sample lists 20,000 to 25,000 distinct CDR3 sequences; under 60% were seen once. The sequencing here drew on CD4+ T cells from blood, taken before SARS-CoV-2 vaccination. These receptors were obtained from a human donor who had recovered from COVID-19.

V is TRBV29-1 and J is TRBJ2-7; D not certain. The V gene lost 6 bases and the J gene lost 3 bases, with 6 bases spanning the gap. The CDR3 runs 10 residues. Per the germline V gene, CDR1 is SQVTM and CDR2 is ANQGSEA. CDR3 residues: CSVANYEQYF. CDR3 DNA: TGCAGCGTCGCAAACTACGAGCAGTACTTC.

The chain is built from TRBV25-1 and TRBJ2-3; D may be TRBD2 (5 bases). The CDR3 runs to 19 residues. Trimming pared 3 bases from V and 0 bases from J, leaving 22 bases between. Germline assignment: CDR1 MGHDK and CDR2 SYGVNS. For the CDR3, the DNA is TGTGCCAGCAGTGACCAACGCAACCGGTGGAGGACTAGCACAGATACGCAGTATTTT. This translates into CASSDQRNRWRTSTDTQYF.

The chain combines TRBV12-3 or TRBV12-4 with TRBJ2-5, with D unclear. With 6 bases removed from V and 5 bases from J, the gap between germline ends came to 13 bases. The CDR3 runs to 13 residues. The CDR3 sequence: CASRPPSMETQYF. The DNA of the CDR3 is TGTGCCAGCAGGCCTCCCTCGATGGAGACCCAGTACTTC.

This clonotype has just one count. In DNA form, the CDR3 reads TGTGCCAGCAGCTTAGTAGGTGTTAGCACAGATACGCAGTATTTT. Encoded protein: CASSLVGVSTDTQYF. The rearrangement uses TRBV11-1 and TRBJ2-3, with D hard to call. Trimming cost V 1 base and J 0 bases, with 8 bases left between them. The CDR3 spans 15 residues. CDR1 and CDR2 (germline): SGHAT, FQDESV (reference sequence). Based on the CDR3 plus reference TRBV11-1 and TRBJ2-3, the full variable domain is EAEVAQSPRYKITEKSQAVAFWCDPISGHATLYWYRQILGQGPELLVQFQDESVVDDSQLPKDRFSAERLKGVDSTLKIQPAELGDSAMYLCASSLVGVSTDTQYFGPGTRLTVL.

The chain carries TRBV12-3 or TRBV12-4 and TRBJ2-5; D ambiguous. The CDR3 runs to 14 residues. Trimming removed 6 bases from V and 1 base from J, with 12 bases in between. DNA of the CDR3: TGTGCCAGCAGCCAGCAGGTCATCCAAGAGACCCAGTACTTC. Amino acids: CASSQQVIQETQYF.

The DNA for the CDR3 is TGCAGTGCTAGTCGTTCTGAGGTAGCCTACGAGCAGTACTTC. Its protein product is CSASRSEVAYEQYF. V is TRBV20-1 and J is TRBJ2-7, with no clear D. The CDR3 contains 14 residues. The ends were cut back, 3 bases at V and 2 bases at J, with 14 bases in the middle. The germline CDR1 and CDR2 sequences are DFQATT and SNEGSKA (reference sequence).

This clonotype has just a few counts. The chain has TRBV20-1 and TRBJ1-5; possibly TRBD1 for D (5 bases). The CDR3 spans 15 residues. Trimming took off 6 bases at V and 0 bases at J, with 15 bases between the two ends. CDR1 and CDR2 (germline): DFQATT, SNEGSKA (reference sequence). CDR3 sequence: CSAETGVFSNQPQHF. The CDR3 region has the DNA TGCAGTGCGGAAACAGGAGTTTTTAGCAATCAGCCCCAGCATTTT.

The CDR3 DNA reads TGCAGTGCTAGGTCATATGACGGGGCTTTCTTT. This encodes CSARSYDGAFF. V gene TRBV20-1 combines with J gene TRBJ1-1; unclear D gene. The CDR3 runs 11 residues. Trimming took 3 bases from V and 11 from J, leaving 13 bases between them. Germline lookup yields CDR1 DFQATT and CDR2 SNEGSKA (reference sequence).

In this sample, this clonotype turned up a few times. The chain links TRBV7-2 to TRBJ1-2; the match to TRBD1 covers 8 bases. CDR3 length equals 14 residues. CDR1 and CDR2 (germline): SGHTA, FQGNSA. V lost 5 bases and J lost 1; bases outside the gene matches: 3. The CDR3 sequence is CASSEDRVNYGYTF. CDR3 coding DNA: TGTGCCAGCAGCGAGGACAGGGTTAACTATGGCTACACCTTC.

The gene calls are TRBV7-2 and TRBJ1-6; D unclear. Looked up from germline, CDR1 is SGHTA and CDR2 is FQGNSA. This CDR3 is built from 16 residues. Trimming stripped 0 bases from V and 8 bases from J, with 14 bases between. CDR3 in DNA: TGTGCCAGCAGCTTAGCGGGCCCGCCAAGGGATTCACCCCTCCACTTT. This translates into CASSLAGPPRDSPLHF.

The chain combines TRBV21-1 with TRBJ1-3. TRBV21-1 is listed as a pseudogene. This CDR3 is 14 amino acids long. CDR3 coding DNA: TGTGCCAGGGACGCTATCGGATCTGGAAACACCATATATTTT. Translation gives CARDAIGSGNTIYF.

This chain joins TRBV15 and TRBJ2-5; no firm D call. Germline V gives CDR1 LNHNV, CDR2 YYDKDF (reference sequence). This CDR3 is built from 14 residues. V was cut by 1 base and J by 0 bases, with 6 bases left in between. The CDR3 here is CATSRGHNQETQYF. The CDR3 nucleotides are TGTGCCACCAGCAGAGGACATAACCAAGAGACCCAGTACTTC.